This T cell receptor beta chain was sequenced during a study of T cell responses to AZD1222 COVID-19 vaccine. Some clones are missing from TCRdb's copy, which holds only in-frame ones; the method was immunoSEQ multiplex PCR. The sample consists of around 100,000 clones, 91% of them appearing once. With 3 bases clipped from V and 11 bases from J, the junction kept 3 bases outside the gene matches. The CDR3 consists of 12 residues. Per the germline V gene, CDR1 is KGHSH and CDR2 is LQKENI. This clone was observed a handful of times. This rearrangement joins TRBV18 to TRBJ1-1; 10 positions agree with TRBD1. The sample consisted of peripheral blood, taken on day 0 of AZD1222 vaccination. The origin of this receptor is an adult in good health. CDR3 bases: TGTGCCAGCTCACCCCGGACAGGGGGTGCTTTCTTT. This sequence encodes CASSPRTGGAFF.